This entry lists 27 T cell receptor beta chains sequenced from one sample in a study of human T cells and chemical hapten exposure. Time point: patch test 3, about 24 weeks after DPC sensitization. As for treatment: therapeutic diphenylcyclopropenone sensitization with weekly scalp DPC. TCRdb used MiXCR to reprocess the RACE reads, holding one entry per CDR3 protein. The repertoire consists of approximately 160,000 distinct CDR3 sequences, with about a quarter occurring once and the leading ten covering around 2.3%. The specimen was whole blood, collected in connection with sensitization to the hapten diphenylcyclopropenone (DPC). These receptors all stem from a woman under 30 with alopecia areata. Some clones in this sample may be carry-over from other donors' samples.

For the CDR3, the DNA is TGTGCCAGCAGCTCGGACGTGGGGGAGACCCAGTACTTC. Its protein is CASSSDVGETQYF. The chain has TRBV7-3 and TRBJ2-5; D gene ambiguous. With 4 bases removed from V and 5 bases from J, the gap between germline ends came to 11 bases. Germline CDR1 SGHTA, CDR2 FQGTGA. The CDR3 contains 13 residues.

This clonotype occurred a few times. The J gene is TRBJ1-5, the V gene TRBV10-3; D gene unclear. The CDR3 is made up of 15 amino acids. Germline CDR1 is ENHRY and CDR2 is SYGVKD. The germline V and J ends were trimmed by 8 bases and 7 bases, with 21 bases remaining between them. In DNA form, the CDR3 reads TGTGCCATCCCCGTTTTCTGGGCCTCGGGACAGCCCCAGCATTTT. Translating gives CAIPVFWASGQPQHF.

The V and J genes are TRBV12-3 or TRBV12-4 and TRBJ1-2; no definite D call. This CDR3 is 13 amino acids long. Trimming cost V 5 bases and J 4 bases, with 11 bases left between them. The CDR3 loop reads CASSRTDLYGYTF. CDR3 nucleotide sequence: TGTGCCAGCAGTAGGACGGACCTCTATGGCTACACCTTC.

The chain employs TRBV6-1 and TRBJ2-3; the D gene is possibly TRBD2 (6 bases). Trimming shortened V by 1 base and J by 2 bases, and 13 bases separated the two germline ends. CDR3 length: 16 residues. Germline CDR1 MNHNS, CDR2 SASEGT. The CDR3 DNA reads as TGTGCCAGCAGTGAAGTGGTAGCGGCCTACACAGATACGCAGTATTTT. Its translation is CASSEVVAAYTDTQYF.

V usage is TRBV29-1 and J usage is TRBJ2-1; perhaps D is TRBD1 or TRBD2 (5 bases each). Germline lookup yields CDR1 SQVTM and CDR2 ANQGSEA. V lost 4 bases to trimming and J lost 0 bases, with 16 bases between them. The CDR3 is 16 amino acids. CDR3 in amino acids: CSVAPEGFGSYNEQFF. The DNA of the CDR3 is TGCAGCGTTGCACCCGAGGGGTTTGGCTCCTACAATGAGCAGTTCTTC.

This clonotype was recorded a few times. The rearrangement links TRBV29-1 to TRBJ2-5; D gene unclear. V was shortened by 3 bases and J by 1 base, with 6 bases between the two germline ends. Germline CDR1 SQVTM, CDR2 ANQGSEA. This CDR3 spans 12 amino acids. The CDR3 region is CSVEGFQETQYF. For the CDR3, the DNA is TGCAGCGTTGAGGGATTCCAAGAGACCCAGTACTTC. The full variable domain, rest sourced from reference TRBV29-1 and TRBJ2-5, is SAVISQKPSRDICQRGTSLTIQCQVDSQVTMMFWYRQQPGQSLTLIATANQGSEATYESGFVIDKFPISRPNLTFSTLTVSNMSPEDSSIYLCSVEGFQETQYFGPGTRLLVL.

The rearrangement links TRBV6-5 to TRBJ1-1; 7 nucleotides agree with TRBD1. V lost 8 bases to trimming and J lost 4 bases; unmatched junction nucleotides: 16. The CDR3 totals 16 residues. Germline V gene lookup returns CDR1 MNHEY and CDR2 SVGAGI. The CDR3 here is CASCRIRGGGSTEAFF. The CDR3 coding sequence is TGTGCCAGCTGCCGGATCAGGGGGGGCGGGAGCACTGAAGCTTTCTTT.

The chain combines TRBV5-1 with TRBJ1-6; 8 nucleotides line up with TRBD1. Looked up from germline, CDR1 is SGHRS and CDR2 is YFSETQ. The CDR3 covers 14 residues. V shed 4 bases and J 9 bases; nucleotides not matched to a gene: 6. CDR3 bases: TGCGCCAGCAGCAAGGACAGGGAAGGTTCACCCCTCCACTTT. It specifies CASSKDREGSPLHF.

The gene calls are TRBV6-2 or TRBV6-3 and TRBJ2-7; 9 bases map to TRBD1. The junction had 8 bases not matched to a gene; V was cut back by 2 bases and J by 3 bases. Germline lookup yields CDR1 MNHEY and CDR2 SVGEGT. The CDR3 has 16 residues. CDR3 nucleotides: TGTGCCAGCAGTTACAAAGCTGGACAGGGGAACTACGAGCAGTACTTC. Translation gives CASSYKAGQGNYEQYF.

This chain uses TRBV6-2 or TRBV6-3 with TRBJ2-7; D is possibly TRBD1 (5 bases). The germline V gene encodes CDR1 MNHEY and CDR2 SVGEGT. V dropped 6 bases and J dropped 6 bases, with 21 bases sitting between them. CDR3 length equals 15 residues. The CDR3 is CASRLRAGSIGEQYF. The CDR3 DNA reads TGTGCCAGCAGACTCCGGGCAGGGTCTATCGGCGAGCAGTACTTC.

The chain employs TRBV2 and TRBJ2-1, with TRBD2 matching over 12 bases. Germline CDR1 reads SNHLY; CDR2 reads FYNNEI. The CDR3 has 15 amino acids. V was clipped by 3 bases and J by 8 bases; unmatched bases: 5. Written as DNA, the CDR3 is TGTGCCAGCAGTGAGCAGCTAGCGGGAGGGGATGAGCAGTTCTTC. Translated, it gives CASSEQLAGGDEQFF.

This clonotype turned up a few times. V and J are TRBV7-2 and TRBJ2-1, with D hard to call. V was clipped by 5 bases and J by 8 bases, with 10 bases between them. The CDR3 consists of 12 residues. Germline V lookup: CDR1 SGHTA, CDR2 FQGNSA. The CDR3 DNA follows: TGTGCCAGCAGCCCCTCCCGGCATGAGCAGTTCTTC. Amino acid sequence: CASSPSRHEQFF.

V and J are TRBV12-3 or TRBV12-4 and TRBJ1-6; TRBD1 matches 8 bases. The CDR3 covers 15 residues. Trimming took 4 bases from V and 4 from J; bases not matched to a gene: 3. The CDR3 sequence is CASSSDRGYNSPLHF. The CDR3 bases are TGTGCCAGCAGTTCAGACAGGGGATATAATTCACCCCTCCACTTT.

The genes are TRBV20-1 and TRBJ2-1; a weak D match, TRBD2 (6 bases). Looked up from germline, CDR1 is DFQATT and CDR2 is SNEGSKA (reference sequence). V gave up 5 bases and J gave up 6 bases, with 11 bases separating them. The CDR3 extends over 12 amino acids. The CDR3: CSAGGLVNEQFF. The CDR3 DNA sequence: TGCAGTGCTGGGGGACTTGTCAATGAGCAGTTCTTC.

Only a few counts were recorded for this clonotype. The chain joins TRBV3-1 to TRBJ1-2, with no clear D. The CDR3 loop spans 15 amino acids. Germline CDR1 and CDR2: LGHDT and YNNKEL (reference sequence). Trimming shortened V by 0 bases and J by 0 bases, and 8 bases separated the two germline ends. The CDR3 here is CASSQDTVANYGYTF. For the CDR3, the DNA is TGTGCCAGCAGCCAAGACACAGTAGCTAACTATGGCTACACCTTC.

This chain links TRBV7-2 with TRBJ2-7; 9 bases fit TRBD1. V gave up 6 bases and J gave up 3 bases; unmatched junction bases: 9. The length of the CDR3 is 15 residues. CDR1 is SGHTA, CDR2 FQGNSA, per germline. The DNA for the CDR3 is TGTGCCAGCAGTGTCACAGGGGGCCCCCTCTACGAGCAGTACTTC. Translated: CASSVTGGPLYEQYF.

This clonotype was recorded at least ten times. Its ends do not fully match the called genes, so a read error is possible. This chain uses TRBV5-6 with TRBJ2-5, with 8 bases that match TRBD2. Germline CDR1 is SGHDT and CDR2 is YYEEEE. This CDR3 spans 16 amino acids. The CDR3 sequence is CASILTGASGQETQYF. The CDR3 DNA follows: TGTGCCAGCATCTTGACCGGCGCTAGCGGGCAAGAGACCCAGTACTTC. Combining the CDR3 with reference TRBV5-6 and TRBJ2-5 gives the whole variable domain DAGVTQSPTHLIKTRGQQVTLRCSPKSGHDTVSWYQQALGQGPQFIFQYYEEEERQRGNFPDRFSGHQFPNYSSELNVNALLLGDSALYLCASILTGASGQETQYFGPGTRLLVL.

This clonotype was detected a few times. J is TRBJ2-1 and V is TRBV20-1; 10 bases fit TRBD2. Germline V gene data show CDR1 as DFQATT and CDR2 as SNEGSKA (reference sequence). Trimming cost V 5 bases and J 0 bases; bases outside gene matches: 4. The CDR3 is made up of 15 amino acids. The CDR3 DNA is TGCAGTGCTCGTGGACTAGCGGCCTCCTACAATGAGCAGTTCTTC. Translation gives CSARGLAASYNEQFF.

The CDR3 nucleotides are TGTGCCAGCAGCCGGACAGGGGGACTAGCGGGAGGGGCCACCTACGAGCAGTACTTC. Its translation is CASSRTGGLAGGATYEQYF. The chain has TRBV4-2 and TRBJ2-7; 16 bases fit TRBD2. Germline V gives CDR1 LGHNA, CDR2 YNFKEQ. Losses at the gene ends were 4 bases for V and 2 bases for J; bases not matched to a gene: 11. CDR3 size: 19 residues.

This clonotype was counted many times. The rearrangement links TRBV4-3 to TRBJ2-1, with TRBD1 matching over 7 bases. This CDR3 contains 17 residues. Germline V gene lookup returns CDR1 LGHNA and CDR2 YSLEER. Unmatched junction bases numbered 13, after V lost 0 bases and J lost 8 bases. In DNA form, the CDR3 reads TGCGCCAGCAGCCAAGATGCCAGGTCGCAGGGGGTCGATGAGCAGTTCTTC. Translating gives CASSQDARSQGVDEQFF.

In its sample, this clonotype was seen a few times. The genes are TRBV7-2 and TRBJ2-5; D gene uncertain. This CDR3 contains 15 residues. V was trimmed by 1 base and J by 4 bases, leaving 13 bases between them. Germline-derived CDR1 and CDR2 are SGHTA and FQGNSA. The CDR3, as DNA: TGTGCCAGCAGCTTAGAAGGGTCAGGAGTAGAGACCCAGTACTTC. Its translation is CASSLEGSGVETQYF.

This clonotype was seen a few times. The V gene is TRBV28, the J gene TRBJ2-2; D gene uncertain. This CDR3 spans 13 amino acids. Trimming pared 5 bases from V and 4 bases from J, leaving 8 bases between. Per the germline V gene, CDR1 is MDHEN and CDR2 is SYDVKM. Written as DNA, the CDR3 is TGTGCCAGCAGTCCCCCGGCCACCGGGGAGCTGTTTTTT. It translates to CASSPPATGELFF.

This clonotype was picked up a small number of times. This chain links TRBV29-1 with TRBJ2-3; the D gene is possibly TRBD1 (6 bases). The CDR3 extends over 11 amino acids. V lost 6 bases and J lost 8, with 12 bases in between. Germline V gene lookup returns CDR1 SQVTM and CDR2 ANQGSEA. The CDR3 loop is CSVVQGGTQYF. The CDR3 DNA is TGCAGCGTCGTACAGGGTGGTACGCAGTATTTT.

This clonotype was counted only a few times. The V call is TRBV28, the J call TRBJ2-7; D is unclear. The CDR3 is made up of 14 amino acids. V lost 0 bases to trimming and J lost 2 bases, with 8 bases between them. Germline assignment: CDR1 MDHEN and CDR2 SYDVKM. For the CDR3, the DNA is TGTGCCAGCAGTTTATGGAAGGGTGCCTACGAGCAGTACTTC. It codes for CASSLWKGAYEQYF. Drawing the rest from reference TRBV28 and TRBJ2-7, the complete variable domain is DVKVTQSSRYLVKRTGEKVFLECVQDMDHENMFWYRQDPGLGLRLIYFSYDVKMKEKGDIPEGYSVSREKKERFSLILESASTNQTSMYLCASSLWKGAYEQYFGPGTRLTVT.

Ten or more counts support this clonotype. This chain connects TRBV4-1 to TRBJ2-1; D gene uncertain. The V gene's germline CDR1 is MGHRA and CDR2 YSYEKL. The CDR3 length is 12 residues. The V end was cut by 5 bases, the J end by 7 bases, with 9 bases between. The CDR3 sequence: CASSLGTNEQFF. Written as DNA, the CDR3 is TGCGCCAGCAGCTTGGGAACGAATGAGCAGTTCTTC.

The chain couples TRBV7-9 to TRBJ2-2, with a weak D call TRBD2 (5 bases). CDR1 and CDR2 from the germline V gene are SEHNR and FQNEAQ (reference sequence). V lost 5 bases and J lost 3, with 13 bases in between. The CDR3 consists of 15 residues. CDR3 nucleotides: TGTGCCAGCAGCCCCCCGGGGTCGCACACCGGGGAGCTGTTTTTT. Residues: CASSPPGSHTGELFF.

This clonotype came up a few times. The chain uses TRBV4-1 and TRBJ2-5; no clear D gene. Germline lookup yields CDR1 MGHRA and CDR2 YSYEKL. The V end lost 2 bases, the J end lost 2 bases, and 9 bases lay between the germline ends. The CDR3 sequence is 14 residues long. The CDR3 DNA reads TGCGCCAGCAGCCAACGCAAGACGCAAGAGACCCAGTACTTC. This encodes CASSQRKTQETQYF.